This TCR beta chain was profiled in a study of blood T cells in healthy people across ages. Study-level background: Per two T cells, about one barcoded beta molecule was captured through template switching.

Worth noting for this clonotype: What it binds is not known.

This CDR3 is built from 12 residues. V gave up 4 bases and J gave up 1 base, with 5 bases separating them. Germline V gene data show CDR1 as SQVTM and CDR2 as ANQGSEA. Study-level points and caveats: Long-lived donors exceeded aged donors in naive CD4+ cells and diversity.

Together with a sample-barcoded 5' primer, a J-beta primer mix was included in a second PCR lasting about 7 to 11 cycles. Tagging of each cDNA molecule was performed by a template-switch adaptor with 12 random nucleotides. TCRdb re-analysed the 5' RACE reads in MiXCR, keeping a single row per CDR3 protein. The sample contains 1,500,000 or so distinct CDR3 sequences, almost 60% of which appear only once. The specimen was blood. The chain uses TRBV29-1 and TRBJ1-5; D remains unclear. This TCR was sampled from a man aged 18 to 35 in good health. The CDR3 DNA reads as TGCAGCGTTGGTTGGAGCAATCAGCCCCAGCATTTT. As protein: CSVGWSNQPQHF. Drawing the rest from reference TRBV29-1 and TRBJ1-5, the complete variable domain is SAVISQKPSRDICQRGTSLTIQCQVDSQVTMMFWYRQQPGQSLTLIATANQGSEATYESGFVIDKFPISRPNLTFSTLTVSNMSPEDSSIYLCSVGWSNQPQHFGDGTRLSIL.